Shown below are 4 T cell receptor beta chains from a single sample sequenced in a study of T cell responses to AZD1222 COVID-19 vaccine. The assay was immunoSEQ multiplex PCR, and TCRdb's table has in-frame clones only and misses some. The table has about 42,000 clones, about 87% seen once; the top ten hold around 25%. Sequencing was performed on peripheral blood, taken 28 days after the second AZD1222 dose. The source of these receptors is an adult who received the AZD1222 COVID-19 vaccine.

V is TRBV11-3 and J is TRBJ1-1; no definite D call. The CDR3 loop spans 13 amino acids. Trimming removed 0 bases at V and 3 bases at J, with 5 bases between. CDR1 SGHNT and CDR2 YENEEA come from the germline V gene. The CDR3 sequence: CASSLDRHTEAFF. CDR3 bases: TGTGCCAGCAGCTTAGATCGTCACACTGAAGCTTTCTTT.

The V call is TRBV13, the J call TRBJ2-7, with TRBD2 matching over 7 bases. With V trimmed by 5 bases and J by 0 bases, 10 bases remained unmatched. Germline CDR1 and CDR2: PRHDT and FYEKMQ (reference sequence). This CDR3 is built from 16 residues. CDR3 sequence reads: CASSRAGSGRSYEQYF. The CDR3 region has the DNA TGTGCCAGCAGCCGAGCGGGGTCTGGACGCTCCTACGAGCAGTACTTC.

The gene calls are TRBV15 and TRBJ2-2; D is possibly TRBD1 (6 bases). Germline-derived CDR1 and CDR2 are LNHNV and YYDKDF (reference sequence). The CDR3 extends over 15 amino acids. The V end lost 3 bases, the J end lost 1 base, and 9 bases lay between the germline ends. CDR3 protein: CATSRPGQNTGELFF. In DNA, the CDR3 is TGTGCCACCAGCAGGCCGGGACAGAACACCGGGGAGCTGTTTTTT.

This clone has only a few counts. The V and J genes are TRBV7-8 and TRBJ1-5, with TRBD1 as a possible D gene (5 bases). V lost 5 bases, J lost 7 bases, and 21 bases lay in between. The CDR3 is 16 residues long. The germline gives CDR1 SGHVS, CDR2 FQNEAQ. CDR3 residues: CASSSPREGLWQPQHF. The CDR3 coding sequence is TGTGCCAGCAGCAGCCCAAGGGAGGGACTTTGGCAGCCCCAGCATTTT.